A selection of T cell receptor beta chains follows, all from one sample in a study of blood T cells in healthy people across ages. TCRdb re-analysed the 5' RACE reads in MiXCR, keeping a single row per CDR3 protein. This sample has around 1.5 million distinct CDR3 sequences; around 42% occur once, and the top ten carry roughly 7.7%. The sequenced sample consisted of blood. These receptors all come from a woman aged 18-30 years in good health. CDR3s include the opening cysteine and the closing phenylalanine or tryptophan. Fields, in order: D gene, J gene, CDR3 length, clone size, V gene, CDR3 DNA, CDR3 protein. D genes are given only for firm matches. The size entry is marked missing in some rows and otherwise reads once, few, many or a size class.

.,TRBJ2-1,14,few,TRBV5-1,TGCGCCAGCAGTTCATTTAAACCTGGCGATGAGCAGTTCTTC,CASSSFKPGDEQFF
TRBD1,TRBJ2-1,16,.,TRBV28,TGTGCCAGCAGGACGATCGGACAGGGGGCGCGAAATGAGCAGTTCTTC,CASRTIGQGARNEQFF
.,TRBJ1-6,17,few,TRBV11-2,TGTGCCAGCAGCTCGAAACCCCAGTTCAGTCCCTTTTCACCCCTCCACTTT,CASSSKPQFSPFSPLHF
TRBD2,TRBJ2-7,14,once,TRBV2,TGTGCCAGCAAGCGGGAGGCCTTCTACAATGAGCAGTACTTC,CASKREAFYNEQYF
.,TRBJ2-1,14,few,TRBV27,TGTGCCAGCAGTACCGCCAGGGAGCTCAGGGAGCAGTTCTTC,CASSTARELREQFF
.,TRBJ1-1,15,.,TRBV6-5,TGTGCCAGCAGACCTTCGGGCATAGGGGTGACTGAAGCTTTCTTT,CASRPSGIGVTEAFF
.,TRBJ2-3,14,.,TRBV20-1,TGCAGTGCTAGAGAGGTCTTGGGCGCCGATACGCGGTATTTT,CSAREVLGADTRYF
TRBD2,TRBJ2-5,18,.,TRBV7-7,TGTGCTAGCAGCTTAGGAGTTTCGCCAGCGGGGGGGGAAGAGACCCAGTACTTC,CASSLGVSPAGGEETQYF
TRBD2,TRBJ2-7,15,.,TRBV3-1,TGTGCCAGCAGCCCTCTAGCGGGAATAGGGTACGAGCAGTACTTC,CASSPLAGIGYEQYF
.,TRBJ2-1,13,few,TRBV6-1,TGTGCCAGCAAACGCAGGGAGCACAATGAGCAGTTCTTC,CASKRREHNEQFF
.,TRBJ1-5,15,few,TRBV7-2,TGTGCCAGCAGCTTAGATCCCTCCAGGGATCAGCCCCAGCATTTT,CASSLDPSRDQPQHF
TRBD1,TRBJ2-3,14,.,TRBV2,TGTGCCAACAAGGGACAGTGGGACACAGATACGCAGTATTTT,CANKGQWDTDTQYF
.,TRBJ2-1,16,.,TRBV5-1,TGCGCCAGCAGCTCCCATGTGACGGGAGTCGGCAATGAGCAGTTCTTC,CASSSHVTGVGNEQFF
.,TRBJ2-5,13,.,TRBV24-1,TGTGCCACCACGGCGGCCTATGGCGAGACCCAGTACTTC,CATTAAYGETQYF
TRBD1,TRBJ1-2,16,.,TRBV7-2,TGTGCCAGCAGCGGGGGAGGGGGCAGAATAAACTATGGCTACACCTTC,CASSGGGGRINYGYTF
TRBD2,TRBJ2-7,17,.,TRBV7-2,TGTGCCAGCAGCCCTTCTGGACTAGCGGAGAACTACAATGAGCAGTACTTC,CASSPSGLAENYNEQYF
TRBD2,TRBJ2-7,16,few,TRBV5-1,TGCGCCAGCAGCTTTGGACTAGCGGGGTTCCTCTACGAGCAGTACTTC,CASSFGLAGFLYEQYF
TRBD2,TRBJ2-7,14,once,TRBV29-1,TGCAGCGTGGGGGGGACTAGCGGGAGCTACGAGCAGTACTTC,CSVGGTSGSYEQYF
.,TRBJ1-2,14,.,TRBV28,TGTGCCAGCATCCTTCCAGGGAAGACCTATGGCTACACCTTC,CASILPGKTYGYTF
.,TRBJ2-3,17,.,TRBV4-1,TGCGCCAGCAGCCAAGAAATCTGGGTGGGGGGCGGGAATACGCAGTATTTT,CASSQEIWVGGGNTQYF
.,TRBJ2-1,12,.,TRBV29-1,TGCAGCGTTAGTCTCCCGGGAAATGAGCAGTTCTTC,CSVSLPGNEQFF
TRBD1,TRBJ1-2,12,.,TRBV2,TGTGCCAGCAGTGCACAGGGGTCGGGCTACACCTTC,CASSAQGSGYTF
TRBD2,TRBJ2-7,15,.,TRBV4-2,TGTGCCAGCAGCCATTCAGCGGGGGAACGGTACGAGCAGTACTTC,CASSHSAGERYEQYF
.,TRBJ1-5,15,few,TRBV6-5,TGTGCCAGCAGTTACCGACCGACGGGCAATCAGCCCCAGCATTTT,CASSYRPTGNQPQHF
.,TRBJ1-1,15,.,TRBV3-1,TGTGCCAGCAGCTCCCGTCGGACAGTTAACACTGAAGCTTTCTTT,CASSSRRTVNTEAFF
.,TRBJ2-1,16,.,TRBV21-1,TGTGCCAGCAGCAAACAAGACAGGGGGCTATCCTACGAGCAGTTCTTC,CASSKQDRGLSYEQFF